This note documents a single T cell receptor beta chain sequence. The specificity of this receptor is unknown. Base qualities are not recorded, but no much larger clone differs from it by a single base. The germline V gene sets CDR1 to MNHEY and CDR2 to SVGAGI. At the junction V is shortened by 3 bases and J by 3 bases, with 8 bases in between. The CDR3 measures 13 amino acids from cysteine to phenylalanine. The retained sequence is limited to the CDR3, 39 bases, with the frame set at the first base. The sample comes from a study of T cells in Graves' hyperthyroidism and ophthalmopathy (dated by TCRdb to the late 2010s). In the study overall: Peripheral blood samples were taken at the time of initial diagnosis, prior to any treatment. Thyroid tissue and blood T-cell repertoires from several Graves' hyperthyroidism patients were also compared in the study. An independent validation cohort of 18 to 20 hyperthyroidism patients and more than 15 patients who later progressed to ophthalmopathy tested prospective prediction of ophthalmopathy. A discovery cohort of about 96 patients, approximately 45 with Graves' ophthalmopathy and 57 with stable Graves' hyperthyroidism, was used to find distinguishing TCR V-J signatures. After sampling, hyperthyroidism patients received methimazole starting at 30 mg daily, and ophthalmopathy patients received high-dose intravenous methylprednisolone. The 100 discovery patients were divided at random into training and test sets in a 7:3 ratio. The paper describes TCR Vbeta CDR3 sequencing of some 130 peripheral blood samples, made up of 43 ophthalmopathy patients, 70 to 75 hyperthyroidism patients and 17 progressor patients. Overall study results and their limits: In validation, the model predicted progression to ophthalmopathy a median of roughly 6.5 months before onset, with approximately 70% sensitivity and roughly 79% specificity. Sample size was not statistically predetermined, and investigators were not blinded to group allocation. In cross-validation, a model built on a 13 V-J signature told ophthalmopathy apart from stable hyperthyroidism with under 90% sensitivity and approximately 84% specificity, and in testing the same model reached 80%/75%. Blood samples also contained most of the expanded thyroid clonotypes (frequency above 0.001), which suggests that blood repertoires may reflect thyroid immune responses.

Graves' hyperthyroidism was defined as stable when no progression to ophthalmopathy occurred over 18 months of follow-up. The hyperthyroidism patients were between 18 and 65 years old and newly diagnosed, with a disease duration of less than 2 months. Exclusion was applied to patients with uncontrolled infections, other autoimmune diseases, pregnancy or lactation. Clinical symptoms, serum thyroxine and TRAb, thyroid ultrasound, and orbital computed tomography formed the basis for the diagnoses. PBMCs were isolated from 7.5 to 10 ml of fresh peripheral blood by Ficoll-Paque density gradient centrifugation. Total RNA was extracted using Trizol reagent, and RNA quality was assessed on an Agilent 2100 Bioanalyzer. TCR beta CDR3 regions were amplified from RNA transcripts. For the first round of RT-PCR on the TCR CDR3, the HTBI primer set was used together with the Qiagen OneStep RT-PCR kit. The libraries were constructed in a second round of multiplex PCR and then size-selected and purified. The libraries were sequenced on an Illumina HiSeq2000 using paired-end 100 bp reads. Per the original workflow: SOAPnuke was used to process the raw data, with reads discarded if the reads contained adapters or uncalled bases, had a mean Phred below 15, or lacked an exact constant-primer or identifier match. High-quality paired reads were merged with COPE v1.2.5, and unique nucleotide sequences were defined as clonotypes. MiTCR v1.1 was used to align clonotypes to the IMGT TRBV, TRBD and TRBJ reference segments. Only V-J combinations with frequency above 0.0001, covering 99% to 99.2% of repertoires, were analysed. A TCS score was defined as the ratio of F50 (clonal expansion) to E x V (chaos), with BLOSUM62-based TCRdist applied between CDR3 peptides within each V-J. Welch's t-statistics and random forest reduced around 520 V-J features to 13, which were used in a naive Bayes classifier (R e1071). TCRdb's own reprocessing of the public reads used fastp at Q25 and MiXCR and kept productive beta chains. CDR3 protein duplicates are merged, each entry listing the most common genes and DNA. These V and J calls are TCRdb output, not the study's own analysis. The sample includes about half a million distinct CDR3 sequences, with around 20% observed a single time. Together, the top ten hold roughly 29% of the sample.

The TCR sequence derives from a man younger than 30 with Graves' hyperthyroidism. The specimen sequenced was blood. The V and J genes are TRBV6-5 and TRBJ2-5, with the D gene call left open. The sequenced DNA is TGTGCCAGCAGTTATCACAGCGAAGAGACCCAGTACTTC. This encodes CASSYHSEETQYF.